Listed below are T cell receptor beta chains from one sample, sequenced in a study of cytomegalovirus exposure and HLA in healthy donors. TCRdb's copy holds only in-frame clones and misses some; the assay was immunoSEQ multiplex PCR. Altogether 160,000 or so clones are present, approximately 80% being singletons, with the ten largest covering around 1.3%. Sequencing input: PBMCs. The receptor source for this set is a woman aged 50 to 60 in good health and CMV-seronegative. Each CDR3 is given with its conserved first and last residue. Fields, in order: clone size, CDR3 length, J gene, V gene, D gene, CDR3 DNA, CDR3 protein. D genes are given only for firm matches. The listing skips clone size in some rows; elsewhere it reads once, few, many or a size class.

clone size: -; CDR3 length: 16; J gene: TRBJ2-5; V gene: TRBV7-2; D gene: TRBD2; CDR3 DNA: TGTGCCAGCAGCCCCCGGACTAGCGGGGGGAGGGAGACCCAGTACTTC; CDR3 protein: CASSPRTSGGRETQYF
clone size: -; CDR3 length: 18; J gene: TRBJ2-1; V gene: TRBV2; D gene: TRBD2; CDR3 DNA: TGTGCCAGCAGTCGGACTAGCGGGTATTTGGGCTCCTACAATGAGCAGTTCTTC; CDR3 protein: CASSRTSGYLGSYNEQFF
clone size: few; CDR3 length: 15; J gene: TRBJ1-4; V gene: TRBV5-1; D gene: -; CDR3 DNA: TGCGCCAGCAGCTTGGAAAGGGCGGGTAATGAAAAACTGTTTTTT; CDR3 protein: CASSLERAGNEKLFF
clone size: -; CDR3 length: 15; J gene: TRBJ2-7; V gene: TRBV28; D gene: TRBD1; CDR3 DNA: TGTGCCAGCAGTGGCCCGGGACAGGGTAGCAACGAGCAGTACTTC; CDR3 protein: CASSGPGQGSNEQYF
clone size: -; CDR3 length: 17; J gene: TRBJ2-7; V gene: TRBV7-9; D gene: TRBD1; CDR3 DNA: TGTGCCAGCAGCTTAGATCTGACGGGACAGGGGGCCTACGAGCAGTACTTC; CDR3 protein: CASSLDLTGQGAYEQYF
clone size: -; CDR3 length: 15; J gene: TRBJ2-2; V gene: TRBV10-3; D gene: TRBD2; CDR3 DNA: TGTGCCATCACTACCGGGCTAGCGGGAACCGGGGAGCTGTTTTTT; CDR3 protein: CAITTGLAGTGELFF
clone size: -; CDR3 length: 14; J gene: TRBJ2-2; V gene: TRBV5-1; D gene: -; CDR3 DNA: TGCGCCAGCAGCTTTATAACGAACACCGGGGAGCTGTTTTTT; CDR3 protein: CASSFITNTGELFF
clone size: once; CDR3 length: 14; J gene: TRBJ1-2; V gene: TRBV5-1; D gene: TRBD1; CDR3 DNA: TGCGCCAGCAGCCTTATGACAGGGTCGAATGGCTACACCTTC; CDR3 protein: CASSLMTGSNGYTF
clone size: -; CDR3 length: 17; J gene: TRBJ2-1; V gene: TRBV5-1; D gene: -; CDR3 DNA: TGCGCCAGCAGCTTGGCCCAGGGAGGCGCCGTATACAATGAGCAGTTCTTC; CDR3 protein: CASSLAQGGAVYNEQFF
clone size: once; CDR3 length: 14; J gene: TRBJ2-5; V gene: TRBV7-9; D gene: -; CDR3 DNA: TGTGCCAGCAGCTTAGACAGGGTTCAAGAGACCCAGTACTTC; CDR3 protein: CASSLDRVQETQYF
clone size: few; CDR3 length: 18; J gene: TRBJ1-3; V gene: TRBV7-9; D gene: -; CDR3 DNA: TGTGCCAGCAGCTCGAGCCGGGCGGGAAGCTACTCTGGAAACACCATATATTTT; CDR3 protein: CASSSSRAGSYSGNTIYF
clone size: -; CDR3 length: 15; J gene: TRBJ1-1; V gene: TRBV10-3; D gene: -; CDR3 DNA: TGTGCCATCAGTGAGACAGGGTCGTTGAACACTGAAGCTTTCTTT; CDR3 protein: CAISETGSLNTEAFF
clone size: -; CDR3 length: 11; J gene: TRBJ2-1; V gene: TRBV6-5; D gene: TRBD1; CDR3 DNA: TGTGCCAGCAGACGACAGGGAGCGCAGTTCTTC; CDR3 protein: CASRRQGAQFF
clone size: once; CDR3 length: 14; J gene: TRBJ1-1; V gene: TRBV28; D gene: -; CDR3 DNA: TGTGCCAGCAGCCTACAGGGCACCAGCACTGAAGCTTTCTTT; CDR3 protein: CASSLQGTSTEAFF
clone size: once; CDR3 length: 13; J gene: TRBJ2-7; V gene: TRBV11-3; D gene: -; CDR3 DNA: TGTGCCAGCAGCTTAGGAGACATGTACGAGCAGTACTTC; CDR3 protein: CASSLGDMYEQYF
clone size: once; CDR3 length: 19; J gene: TRBJ2-5; V gene: TRBV7-3; D gene: TRBD1; CDR3 DNA: TGTGCCAGCAGGGACCAGGGGGTAAGAAAGGCCGGCTACCAAGAGACCCAGTACTTC; CDR3 protein: CASRDQGVRKAGYQETQYF
clone size: -; CDR3 length: 13; J gene: TRBJ2-1; V gene: TRBV6-4; D gene: -; CDR3 DNA: TGTGCCAGCTCTACTGCATCCTACAATGAGCAGTTCTTC; CDR3 protein: CASSTASYNEQFF
clone size: -; CDR3 length: 16; J gene: TRBJ2-1; V gene: TRBV28; D gene: TRBD2; CDR3 DNA: TGTGCCAGCAGTTTGGGACTAGCGGGAGGAAACAATGAGCAGTTCTTC; CDR3 protein: CASSLGLAGGNNEQFF
clone size: once; CDR3 length: 16; J gene: TRBJ2-2; V gene: TRBV14; D gene: -; CDR3 DNA: TGTGCCAGCAGCCAAACCTGGGGGCGGAACACCGGGGAGCTGTTTTTT; CDR3 protein: CASSQTWGRNTGELFF
clone size: -; CDR3 length: 15; J gene: TRBJ1-2; V gene: TRBV2; D gene: -; CDR3 DNA: TGTGCCAGCAGCCTGATTCAGGCCACTAACTATGGCTACACCTTC; CDR3 protein: CASSLIQATNYGYTF
clone size: -; CDR3 length: 15; J gene: TRBJ2-5; V gene: TRBV19; D gene: -; CDR3 DNA: TGTGCCAGTAGTATAGCTCTCGGAAAGAGGTCGACCCAGTACTTC; CDR3 protein: CASSIALGKRSTQYF
clone size: -; CDR3 length: 16; J gene: TRBJ1-2; V gene: TRBV28; D gene: -; CDR3 DNA: TGTGCCAGCAGTTTCCCCAGTGACAGATTCACCTATGGCTACACCTTC; CDR3 protein: CASSFPSDRFTYGYTF
clone size: once; CDR3 length: 14; J gene: TRBJ2-6; V gene: TRBV28; D gene: -; CDR3 DNA: TGTGCCAGCAGTTTCAGGGCTGGGGCCAACGTCCTGACTTTC; CDR3 protein: CASSFRAGANVLTF
clone size: -; CDR3 length: 15; J gene: TRBJ2-3; V gene: TRBV2; D gene: TRBD2; CDR3 DNA: TGTGCCAGCAGCGTGGGACTAGCGGGATCAGATACGCAGTATTTT; CDR3 protein: CASSVGLAGSDTQYF
clone size: few; CDR3 length: 14; J gene: TRBJ1-2; V gene: TRBV10-3; D gene: -; CDR3 DNA: TGTGCCATCAGTGAGTCGTACGGGGACTATGGCTACACCTTC; CDR3 protein: CAISESYGDYGYTF
clone size: -; CDR3 length: 19; J gene: TRBJ2-3; V gene: TRBV5-1; D gene: -; CDR3 DNA: TGCGCCAGCAGCTTGACACCTGGGGCCCAGCCAGCACGCACAGATACGCAGTATTTT; CDR3 protein: CASSLTPGAQPARTDTQYF
clone size: -; CDR3 length: 14; J gene: TRBJ2-7; V gene: TRBV10-3; D gene: -; CDR3 DNA: TGTGCCATCAGCCCCTCCGGGGACACCAACGAGCAGTACTTC; CDR3 protein: CAISPSGDTNEQYF
clone size: -; CDR3 length: 14; J gene: TRBJ2-7; V gene: TRBV5-1; D gene: -; CDR3 DNA: TGCGCCAGCACCGCCGGGACAACAAGCTACGAGCAGTACTTC; CDR3 protein: CASTAGTTSYEQYF
clone size: -; CDR3 length: 15; J gene: TRBJ1-2; V gene: TRBV5-4; D gene: TRBD1; CDR3 DNA: TGTGCCAGCACCGACGTCAACAGGGGGGTCTATGGCTACACCTTC; CDR3 protein: CASTDVNRGVYGYTF
clone size: few; CDR3 length: 13; J gene: TRBJ1-1; V gene: TRBV7-9; D gene: -; CDR3 DNA: TGTGCCAGCAGCTCCGGCGGGGAGACTGAAGCTTTCTTT; CDR3 protein: CASSSGGETEAFF
clone size: -; CDR3 length: 14; J gene: TRBJ2-7; V gene: TRBV27; D gene: -; CDR3 DNA: TGTGCCAGCAGTTTATGTAGCAAAAGGAGGGCATCGGACTTC; CDR3 protein: CASSLCSKRRASDF
clone size: -; CDR3 length: 11; J gene: TRBJ2-7; V gene: TRBV28; D gene: -; CDR3 DNA: TGTGCCAGCAGACTCAGGGACGAGCAGTACTTC; CDR3 protein: CASRLRDEQYF
clone size: -; CDR3 length: 15; J gene: TRBJ2-7; V gene: TRBV29-1; D gene: TRBD1; CDR3 DNA: TGCAGAGTGTCCTTTCATCGGACAGGGCACGGCGAGCAGTACTTC; CDR3 protein: CRVSFHRTGHGEQYF
clone size: -; CDR3 length: 14; J gene: TRBJ2-7; V gene: TRBV28; D gene: -; CDR3 DNA: TGTGCCAGCACTGACCTTTCGGCGGCAATCGAGCAGTACTTC; CDR3 protein: CASTDLSAAIEQYF
clone size: -; CDR3 length: 14; J gene: TRBJ2-7; V gene: TRBV11-2; D gene: -; CDR3 DNA: TGTGCCAGCAGCTTAGGAGCAGGCTCCTACGAGCAGTACTTC; CDR3 protein: CASSLGAGSYEQYF
clone size: -; CDR3 length: 15; J gene: TRBJ2-5; V gene: TRBV6-5; D gene: TRBD1; CDR3 DNA: TGTGCCAGCAGTTACTCGAGGGGGCGTGAGGAGACCCAGTACTTC; CDR3 protein: CASSYSRGREETQYF
clone size: -; CDR3 length: 14; J gene: TRBJ2-5; V gene: TRBV9; D gene: TRBD2; CDR3 DNA: TGTGCCAGCAGCAGTCGACTAGCGCCAGAGACCCAGTACTTC; CDR3 protein: CASSSRLAPETQYF
clone size: few; CDR3 length: 15; J gene: TRBJ2-7; V gene: TRBV28; D gene: TRBD1; CDR3 DNA: TGTGCCAGCAACGACGGGACAGGGGCCGCGAGGCTACAGTACTTC; CDR3 protein: CASNDGTGAARLQYF
clone size: -; CDR3 length: 15; J gene: TRBJ1-4; V gene: TRBV7-9; D gene: TRBD1; CDR3 DNA: TGTGCCAGCAGCTTGCTACCGGACAGGGACGAAAAACTGTTTTTT; CDR3 protein: CASSLLPDRDEKLFF
clone size: -; CDR3 length: 17; J gene: TRBJ2-3; V gene: TRBV4-3; D gene: TRBD2; CDR3 DNA: TGCGCCAGCAGCCAAGGCAGACTAGCGGGCCACACAGATACGCAGTATTTT; CDR3 protein: CASSQGRLAGHTDTQYF
clone size: -; CDR3 length: 14; J gene: TRBJ1-1; V gene: TRBV7-2; D gene: TRBD1; CDR3 DNA: TGTGCCAGCAGCTTAAGACAGGGGAGCACTGAAGCTTTCTTT; CDR3 protein: CASSLRQGSTEAFF
clone size: once; CDR3 length: 14; J gene: TRBJ1-4; V gene: TRBV30; D gene: TRBD1; CDR3 DNA: TGTGCCTGGACCGCAGGGGGGTTAAATGAAAAACTGTTTTTT; CDR3 protein: CAWTAGGLNEKLFF